The clone carrying this T cell receptor beta chain was recorded at least ten times. Its antigen remains unidentified. An end of the junction differs from the germline gene, which may be a read error. The sample belongs to a study of metastatic and nonmetastatic thyroid tumors. At the level of the study: A comparison of repertoires was made across blood and tumor or nodule tissue from malignant and benign thyroid patients. General observations from the study: According to reports, the diversity of TCR beta was significantly higher in malignant thyroid tumors than in benign nodules, and this held in both blood and tumor samples.

The CDR3 has 13 residues. No treatment of any kind had been given to any patient before thyroid surgery. MiXCR was used by TCRdb to re-call the PCR reads. The table has around 30,000 clones, approximately 10% seen once; the top ten hold approximately 15%. The rearrangement joins TRBV12-3 or TRBV12-4 to TRBJ2-5; 12 bases agree with TRBD2. The sequenced sample consisted of blood. This clonotype was sampled from a female donor with papillary thyroid cancer or a benign thyroid nodule (not recorded which). Some clones in this sample may be carry-over from other donors' samples. The CDR3 protein is CASSLGLAGGPCF. In DNA, the CDR3 is TGTGCCAGCAGTTTGGGGCTAGCGGGAGGGCCTTGCTTC.